Following are 10 T cell receptor beta chains from one sample sequenced in a study of a mutant IDH1 vaccine in newly diagnosed glioma. Noted time point: week 23, last vaccination. Doses comprised 300 ug of mutant IDH1 20-mer peptide each, plus topical imiquimod. TCRdb keeps only in-frame clones here, not all; method: immunoSEQ multiplex PCR. The sample lists tens of thousands of clones, over 70% seen once, with more than 5% in the top ten. Antigens for these TCRs are unknown. Sequenced here: PBMCs, sampled from a glioma patient whose treatment included an IDH1 peptide vaccine. The origin of the receptors is a man aged 40-55 years with glioma.

This chain connects TRBV10-3 to TRBJ1-1; 7 bases map to TRBD1. This CDR3 comprises 15 residues. CDR1 and CDR2 from the germline V gene are ENHRY and SYGVKD. V gave up 5 bases and J gave up 3 bases; unmatched junction bases: 9. CDR3 loop: CAISPTPGGDTEAFF. In DNA form, the CDR3 reads TGTGCCATCAGTCCTACTCCAGGGGGGGACACTGAAGCTTTCTTT.

The chain uses TRBV23-1 and TRBJ2-7, with D possibly matching TRBD1 (5 bases). TRBV23-1 is given ORF status, its function remaining uncertain. This CDR3 is built from 16 residues. V lost 1 base and J lost 5, with 18 bases in between. The CDR3 here is CASSQLDGRVCNEQYF. The CDR3 DNA reads as TGCGCCAGCAGTCAATTGGACGGCAGGGTATGCAACGAGCAGTACTTC.

The chain uses TRBV18 and TRBJ2-2, with D perhaps TRBD1 or TRBD2 (5 bases each). V lost 6 bases and J 1 base, leaving 12 bases between the germline ends. The CDR3 has 15 residues. The germline V gene encodes CDR1 KGHSH and CDR2 LQKENI. For the CDR3, the DNA is TGTGCCAGCTCCCCAGGGAGAGGGAACACCGGGGAGCTGTTTTTT. It codes for CASSPGRGNTGELFF.

CDR3 DNA: TGTGCCAGCAGTTACTCGGGATCACAGAGAGGTTCACCCCTCCACTTT. Amino acid sequence: CASSYSGSQRGSPLHF. The chain recombines TRBV6-5 with TRBJ1-6, with D unresolved. This CDR3 contains 16 residues. V shed 0 bases and J shed 9 bases, with 15 bases lying between them. From germline, CDR1 is MNHEY and CDR2 SVGAGI.

The chain employs TRBV2 and TRBJ1-6; D gene uncertain. The CDR3 contains 13 residues. Germline V gene sequence: CDR1 SNHLY, CDR2 FYNNEI. Trimming cost V 4 bases and J 7 bases, with 8 bases left between them. The CDR3 sequence: CASSVAENSPLHF. The CDR3 DNA follows: TGTGCCAGCAGTGTAGCCGAGAATTCACCCCTCCACTTT.

The chain employs TRBV19 and TRBJ2-2; D unresolved. The V end was cut by 6 bases, the J end by 1 base, with 6 bases between. The CDR3 extends over 13 amino acids. The V gene's germline CDR1 is LNHDA and CDR2 SQIVND (reference sequence). This CDR3 is CASSGRNTGELFF. CDR3 nucleotide sequence: TGTGCCAGTAGCGGAAGGAACACCGGGGAGCTGTTTTTT.

V and J are TRBV5-1 and TRBJ2-7, with D unresolved. The CDR3 has 12 residues. Germline V CDR1 and CDR2: SGHRS, YFSETQ. Trimming removed 0 bases at V and 3 bases at J, with 4 bases between. The CDR3 DNA follows: TGCGCCAGCAGCTTGGTATTCTACGAGCAGTACTTC. It codes for CASSLVFYEQYF.

The chain couples TRBV14 to TRBJ1-4; TRBD1 is a possible D gene (6 bases). Per the germline V gene, CDR1 is SGHDN and CDR2 is FVKESK. Trimming took off 1 base at V and 7 bases at J, with 10 bases between the two ends. This CDR3 is built from 14 residues. CDR3 nucleotide sequence: TGTGCCAGCAGCCAAGCCAGGGGCTCTGAAAAACTGTTTTTT. It translates to CASSQARGSEKLFF.

The CDR3 DNA reads TGTGCCAGCAGCGTAGTGTCCCGGACTAGCGAGGACACAGATACGCAGTATTTT. Translation gives CASSVVSRTSEDTDTQYF. The chain uses TRBV9 and TRBJ2-3, with 9 nucleotides matching TRBD2. Trimming removed 0 bases from V and 2 bases from J; junction bases left unmatched: 10. CDR3 size: 18 residues. Germline CDR1 reads SGDLS; CDR2 reads YYNGEE.

The V and J genes are TRBV30 and TRBJ1-5; D is perhaps TRBD1 (6 bases). V lost 3 bases to trimming and J lost 9 bases, with 21 bases between them. This CDR3 is built from 15 residues. CDR1 and CDR2 from the germline V gene are GTSNPN and SVGIG (reference sequence). CDR3 DNA: TGTGCCTGGAGCACGGGGGGCGGATCCTCGCGGCCCCAGCATTTT. Amino acids: CAWSTGGGSSRPQHF.